This T cell receptor (beta chain) was sequenced for a study of post-analysis software for immune sequencing data. Unique molecular identifiers tagged the TCR beta cDNA libraries. TCRdb re-called the PCR reads through MiXCR, storing one row per CDR3 protein. This sample has hundreds of thousands of distinct CDR3 sequences, with approximately 59% found just once. Germline lookup yields CDR1 SQVTM and CDR2 ANQGSEA. The CDR3 contains 16 residues. V lost 4 bases to trimming and J lost 7 bases; unmatched junction nucleotides: 11. Whole-study findings and limits: Controls had significantly higher normalized Chao1 diversity than multiple sclerosis patients. Relative to controls, patients had a few TRBV segments at higher frequency, with TRBV5-6, TRBV5-1 and TRBV20-1 among these.

This clonotype was seen only a few times. What it binds is not known. This TCR was recovered from a girl aged 2 to 10 with multiple sclerosis. The sequenced sample consisted of blood. The chain recombines TRBV29-1 with TRBJ2-7; 15 nucleotides agree with TRBD2. CDR3 nucleotides: TGCAGCGTTGGAGACAGTACCGGGACTAGCGGGAGGGAGCAGTACTTC. Amino acid sequence: CSVGDSTGTSGREQYF.